The entry below gives a single T cell receptor beta chain sequence along with its context. The data were produced by immunoSEQ multiplex PCR, yet TCRdb's version contains in-frame clones alone and is incomplete. Among 100,000 to 150,000 clones, 84% were seen once, and the ten largest hold roughly an eighth. This record belongs to a study of blood T cell repertoires in COVID-19. The sequencing input was peripheral blood. The sequence was obtained from a woman aged 25 to 39 who had recovered from COVID-19.

This chain's CDR3 is CASSYAAAEAFF. The CDR3 nucleotides read TGTGCCAGCAGTTACGCGGCCGCTGAAGCTTTCTTT. The chain employs TRBV6-6 and TRBJ1-1; D remains ambiguous. V was cut by 2 bases and J by 6 bases, with 7 bases left in between. This CDR3 is built from 12 residues. CDR1 MNHNY and CDR2 SVGAGI come from the germline V gene (reference sequence).